Below, 18 T cell receptor beta chains from the same sample are listed, as sequenced in a study of a mutant IDH1 vaccine in newly diagnosed glioma. Time point described: week 11, during vaccination. A single vaccine dose contained 300 ug of mutant IDH1 20-mer peptide, and topical imiquimod was used with it. Only in-frame clones appear in the TCRdb table, and some are missing; sequencing was by immunoSEQ multiplex PCR. This sample has 50,000 to 65,000 clones, with about 91% found just once. These receptors' targets are unknown. The input for sequencing was PBMCs, taken from a glioma patient whose treatment included an IDH1 peptide vaccine. All receptors come from a man aged 50 to 59 with glioma.

This rearrangement joins TRBV18 to TRBJ2-3, with D tentatively TRBD2 (5 bases). Trimming cost V 3 bases and J 6 bases, with 10 bases left between them. This CDR3 has 13 residues. The germline CDR1 and CDR2 sequences are KGHSH and LQKENI. In nucleotides, the CDR3 is TGTGCCAGCTCACCCTCGGGATCGGATACGCAGTATTTT. Amino acids: CASSPSGSDTQYF.

The chain joins TRBV2 to TRBJ2-2; 8 nucleotides align to TRBD1. From germline, CDR1 is SNHLY and CDR2 FYNNEI. This CDR3 has 13 residues. After removal of 10 bases from V and 3 bases from J, the junction contained 4 bases not matched to a gene. The CDR3 bases are TGTGCCACCGGGACAGGATACACCGGGGAGCTGTTTTTT. Amino acids: CATGTGYTGELFF. Complete variable domain (other parts from reference TRBV2 and TRBJ2-2): EPEVTQTPSHQVTQMGQEVILRCVPISNHLYFYWYRQILGQKVEFLVSFYNNEISEKSEIFDDQFSVERPDGSNFTLKIRSTKLEDSAMYFCATGTGYTGELFFGEGSRLTVL.

The chain employs TRBV19 and TRBJ2-1; 14 bases line up with TRBD2. The CDR3 has 18 residues. J was trimmed by 11 bases and V by 5 bases; bases with no gene match: 17. Germline-derived CDR1 and CDR2 are LNHDA and SQIVND (reference sequence). CDR3 sequence (DNA): TGTGCCAGTAGTCTTCGGACTAGCGGGAGGCCTGGGCAGGATCAGCAGTTCTTC. This translates into CASSLRTSGRPGQDQQFF.

The chain carries TRBV19 and TRBJ2-1; TRBD1 is a possible D gene (6 bases). V was trimmed by 6 bases and J by 5 bases, leaving 14 bases between them. In germline, CDR1 is LNHDA, CDR2 SQIVND (reference sequence). This CDR3 has 14 residues. Here the CDR3 DNA reads TGTGCCAGTAGCACCCGGGACATCCACAATGAGCAGTTCTTC. Protein product: CASSTRDIHNEQFF.

In DNA form, the CDR3 reads TGTGCCAGCAGTGAGACAGGGGACCACACTGAAGCTTTCTTT. The encoded protein is CASSETGDHTEAFF. The rearrangement uses TRBV6-4 and TRBJ1-1; 8 positions match TRBD1. This CDR3 contains 14 residues. The germline V gene encodes CDR1 MRHNA and CDR2 SNTAGT. Unmatched junction bases numbered 3, after V lost 3 bases and J lost 3 bases.

The chain uses TRBV7-6 and TRBJ2-5; 11 nucleotides match TRBD2. In germline, CDR1 is SGHVS, CDR2 FNYEAQ. The CDR3 totals 18 residues. V trimming: 1 base; J trimming: 5 bases; junction bases outside the gene matches: 12. In DNA form, the CDR3 reads TGTGCCAGCAGCTTAGGGAAGACTAGCGGGATGACTTTGGAGACCCAGTACTTC. This sequence encodes CASSLGKTSGMTLETQYF.

This sequence joins TRBV29-1 and TRBJ2-1, with D uncertain. V was pared by 6 bases and J by 1 base, with 7 bases between. Germline CDR1 reads SQVTM; CDR2 reads ANQGSEA. The CDR3 consists of 12 residues. DNA of the CDR3: TGCAGCGTCGGGTCGTCCTACAATGAGCAGTTCTTC. It specifies CSVGSSYNEQFF.

The J gene is TRBJ2-5, the V gene TRBV2; TRBD1 matches at 9 bases. CDR3 length: 17 amino acids. The germline V gene encodes CDR1 SNHLY and CDR2 FYNNEI. Trimming took 1 base from V and 1 from J; bases not matched to a gene: 7. The CDR3 DNA is TGTGCCAGCAGTGAAGGCAGGGGGACAGGGCTCCAAGAGACCCAGTACTTC. Protein sequence: CASSEGRGTGLQETQYF.

The chain couples TRBV2 to TRBJ2-5, with 12 bases fitting TRBD1. CDR3 length equals 17 residues. The V segment lost 11 bases and the J segment 2 bases; nucleotides outside the gene matches: 15. Germline-derived CDR1 and CDR2 are SNHLY and FYNNEI. The CDR3 spells CASKRGTGGQEQETQYF. The CDR3 DNA reads TGTGCCTCCAAAAGGGGGACAGGGGGCCAGGAGCAAGAGACCCAGTACTTC.

This chain links TRBV7-6 with TRBJ2-5, with 10 bases aligning to TRBD2. There are 18 residues in the CDR3. Trimming cost V 5 bases and J 5 bases; bases outside gene matches: 17. CDR1 is SGHVS, CDR2 FNYEAQ, per germline. CDR3 amino acids: CASSLRAASGSGRETQYF. The CDR3 nucleotides are TGTGCCAGCAGCCTGAGGGCGGCTAGCGGGAGCGGGCGGGAGACCCAGTACTTC.

This chain connects TRBV5-1 to TRBJ1-1, with D tentatively TRBD1 (6 bases). Per the germline V gene, CDR1 is SGHRS and CDR2 is YFSETQ. The V gene lost 3 bases and the J gene lost 7 bases, with 13 bases spanning the gap. CDR3 length: 13 residues. The CDR3 nucleotides are TGCGCCAGCAGCTGGGAGGGGGGGCGTGAAGCTTTCTTT. Its translation is CASSWEGGREAFF.

The rearrangement links TRBV19 to TRBJ1-5, with D unresolved. The CDR3 has 14 amino acids. CDR1 LNHDA and CDR2 SQIVND come from the germline V gene (reference sequence). V was pared by 6 bases and J by 3 bases, with 12 bases between. The CDR3 DNA is TGTGCCAGTAGCTGGACGGCAGACAATCAGCCCCAGCATTTT. Protein: CASSWTADNQPQHF.

This rearrangement joins TRBV5-1 to TRBJ2-2, with D possibly matching TRBD1 (5 bases). Germline lookup yields CDR1 SGHRS and CDR2 YFSETQ. The CDR3 runs 16 residues. V was trimmed by 2 bases and J by 1 base, leaving 12 bases between them. The CDR3 nucleotides read TGCGCCAGCAGCTTAGGAAGGGGCCAGAACACCGGGGAGCTGTTTTTT. It yields the protein CASSLGRGQNTGELFF.

The V call is TRBV7-9, the J call TRBJ1-2; TRBD1 matches at 7 bases. The V gene end was trimmed by 5 bases and the J gene end by 6 bases; junction bases not matched to a gene: 3. Looked up from germline, CDR1 is SEHNR and CDR2 is FQNEAQ (reference sequence). The CDR3 sequence is 12 residues long. The DNA for the CDR3 is TGTGCCAGCAGCGACAGGGTGGATGGCTACACCTTC. Its protein product is CASSDRVDGYTF.

This clone was counted a few times. CDR3 sequence (DNA): TGTGCCAGTAGTATTATTCGACAGTACTATGGCTACACCTTC. Translated, it gives CASSIIRQYYGYTF. The chain couples TRBV19 to TRBJ1-2, with D maybe TRBD1 (5 bases). Trimming pared 3 bases from V and 3 bases from J, leaving 11 bases between. Germline CDR1 reads LNHDA; CDR2 reads SQIVND (reference sequence). The length of the CDR3 is 14 residues.

This rearrangement joins TRBV5-1 to TRBJ2-5, with 11 bases fitting TRBD2. J was trimmed by 4 bases and V by 8 bases; bases with no gene match: 4. The CDR3 extends over 13 amino acids. Germline values: CDR1 SGHRS, CDR2 YFSETQ. CDR3 in DNA: TGCGCCAGTGCGACTAGCGGGGTAGAGACCCAGTACTTC. It specifies CASATSGVETQYF.

The chain carries TRBV7-8 and TRBJ1-2; the D is unclear. In germline, CDR1 is SGHVS, CDR2 FQNEAQ. This CDR3 has 12 residues. Trimming removed 2 bases at V and 7 bases at J, with 8 bases between. Written as DNA, the CDR3 is TGTGCCAGCAGCTTACGCGGGCGTGGCTACACCTTC. Protein sequence: CASSLRGRGYTF. Drawing the rest from reference TRBV7-8 and TRBJ1-2, the complete variable domain is GAGVSQSPRYKVAKRGQDVALRCDPISGHVSLFWYQQALGQGPEFLTYFQNEAQLDKSGLPSDRFFAERPEGSVSTLKIQRTQQEDSAVYLCASSLRGRGYTFGSGTRLTVV.

The gene calls are TRBV19 and TRBJ2-3, with unresolved D. Germline CDR1 LNHDA, CDR2 SQIVND (reference sequence). V lost 3 bases, J lost 2 bases, and 6 bases lay in between. The CDR3 consists of 13 residues. The CDR3 loop is CASSMAVTDTQYF. CDR3 in DNA: TGTGCCAGTAGTATGGCCGTCACAGATACGCAGTATTTT.